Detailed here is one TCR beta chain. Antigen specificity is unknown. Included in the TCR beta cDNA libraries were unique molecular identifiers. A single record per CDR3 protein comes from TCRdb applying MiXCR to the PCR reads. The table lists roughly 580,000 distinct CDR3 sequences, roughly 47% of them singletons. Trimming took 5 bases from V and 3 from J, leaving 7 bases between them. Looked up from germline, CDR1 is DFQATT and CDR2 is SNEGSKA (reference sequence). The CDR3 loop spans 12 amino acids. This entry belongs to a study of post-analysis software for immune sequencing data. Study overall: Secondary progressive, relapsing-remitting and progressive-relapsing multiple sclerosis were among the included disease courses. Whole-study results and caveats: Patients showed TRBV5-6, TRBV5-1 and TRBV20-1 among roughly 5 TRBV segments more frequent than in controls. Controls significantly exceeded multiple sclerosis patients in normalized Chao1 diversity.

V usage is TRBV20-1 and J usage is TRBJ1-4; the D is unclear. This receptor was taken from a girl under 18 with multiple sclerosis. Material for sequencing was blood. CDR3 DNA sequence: TGCAGTGCTTGGTTAGCTAATGAAAAACTGTTTTTT. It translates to CSAWLANEKLFF.